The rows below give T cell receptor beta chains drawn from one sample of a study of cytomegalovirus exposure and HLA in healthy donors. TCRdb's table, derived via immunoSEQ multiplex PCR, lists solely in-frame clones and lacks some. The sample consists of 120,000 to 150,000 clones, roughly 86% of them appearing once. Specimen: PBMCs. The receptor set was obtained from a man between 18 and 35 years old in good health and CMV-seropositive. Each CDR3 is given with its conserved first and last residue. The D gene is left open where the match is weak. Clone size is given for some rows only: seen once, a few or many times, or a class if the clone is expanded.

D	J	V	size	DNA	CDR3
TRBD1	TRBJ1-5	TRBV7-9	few	TGTGCCAGCAGCCCGGGACAGGGAAATCAGCCCCAGCATTTT	CASSPGQGNQPQHF
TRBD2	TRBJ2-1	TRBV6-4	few	TGTGCCAGCAGTGATCTAGCGGGGGGGGACGAGCAGTTCTTC	CASSDLAGGDEQFF
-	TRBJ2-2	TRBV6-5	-	TGTGCCATCAGAGCAGGGGCCTCGAACACCGGGGAGCTGTTTTTT	CAIRAGASNTGELFF
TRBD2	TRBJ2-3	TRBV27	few	TGTGCCAGCAGTTTTAAACGGGGGGGCACAGATACGCAGTATTTT	CASSFKRGGTDTQYF
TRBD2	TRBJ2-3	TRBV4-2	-	TGTGCCAGCAGCCCCACGGCGCGGGGGGGGACAGATACGCAGTATTTT	CASSPTARGGTDTQYF
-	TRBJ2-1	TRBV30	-	TGTGCCTGGAATAGGGGGGGGGTGGACAATGAGCAGTTCTTC	CAWNRGGVDNEQFF
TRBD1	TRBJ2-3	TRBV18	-	TGTGCCAGCTCCTGGACAGGCGCAAGCGCAGATACGCAGTATTTT	CASSWTGASADTQYF
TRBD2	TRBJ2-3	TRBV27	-	TGTGCCAGCAGCTGGAGCGGGGCGAGCACAGATACGCAGTATTTT	CASSWSGASTDTQYF
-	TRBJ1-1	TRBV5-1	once	TGCGCCAGCAGCCGAGGACGGGAAAACACTGAAGCTTTCTTT	CASSRGRENTEAFF
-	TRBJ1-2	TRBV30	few	TGTGAAGCCCGACTCTACTATGGCTACACCTTC	CEARLYYGYTF
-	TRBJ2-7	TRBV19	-	TGTGCCAGTAGTATAGGGTTGGGGAGTAGCGAGCAGTACTTC	CASSIGLGSSEQYF
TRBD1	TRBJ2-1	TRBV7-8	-	TGTGCCAGCAGCTCGTCCGGGACAGGGTGGAATGAGCAGTTCTTC	CASSSSGTGWNEQFF
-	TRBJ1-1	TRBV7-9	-	TGTGCCAGCAGCCGGGACACGCACCCTTTGAACACTGAAGCTTTCTTT	CASSRDTHPLNTEAFF
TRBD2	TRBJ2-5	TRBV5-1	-	TGCGCCAGCAGCGTGGGACTAGCGGGGGGGATTGAAGAGACCCAGTACTTC	CASSVGLAGGIEETQYF
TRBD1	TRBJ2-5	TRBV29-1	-	TGCAGCGCTTCCGGGACAGGGGGCGTCGGAGAGACCCAGTACTTC	CSASGTGGVGETQYF
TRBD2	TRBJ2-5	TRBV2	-	TGTGCCAGCAGTGATCTAGCGGGAGAAGAGACCCAGTACTTC	CASSDLAGEETQYF
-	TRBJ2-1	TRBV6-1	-	TGTGCCAGCAGTCTGACTCCTAGCTCCTACAATGAGCAGTTCTTC	CASSLTPSSYNEQFF
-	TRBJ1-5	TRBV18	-	TGTGCCAGCTCACCACGACCGGGACAGCCCCAGCATTTT	CASSPRPGQPQHF
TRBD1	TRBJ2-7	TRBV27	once	TGTGCCAGCAGTCCCAGTCAGGGGGAGACGTCCTACGAGCAGTACTTC	CASSPSQGETSYEQYF
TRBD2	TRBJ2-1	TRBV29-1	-	TGCAGCGCACTTAGCGGGAGGGCCGATGAGCAGTTCTTC	CSALSGRADEQFF
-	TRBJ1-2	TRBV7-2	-	TGTGCCAGCAGCTTAGCGCACGTTGTTCAAGGACAGAACTTCTATGGCTACACCTTC	CASSLAHVVQGQNFYGYTF
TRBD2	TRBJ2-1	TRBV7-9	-	TGTGCCAGCAGCTCCACCCGGCGGGGGAACAATGAGCAGTTCTTC	CASSSTRRGNNEQFF
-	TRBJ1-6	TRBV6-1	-	TGTGCCAGCAGTGCTCGACCCGAAGAGGCCCTCCACTTT	CASSARPEEALHF
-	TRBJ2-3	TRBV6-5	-	TGTGCCAGCCAAAAGTTGACAGTAAGGACAGATACGCAGTATTTT	CASQKLTVRTDTQYF
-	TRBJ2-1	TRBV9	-	TGTGCCAGCAGCTTCCAGGGACTTCGATACAATGAGCAGTTCTTC	CASSFQGLRYNEQFF
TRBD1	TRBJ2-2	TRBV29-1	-	TGCAGCGTGACGGGACAGGGCTCCACCGGGGAGCTGTTTTTT	CSVTGQGSTGELFF